These T cell receptor beta chains were read from a single sample in a study of OX40 agonist ivuxolimab in advanced cancers. Clones were read by immunoSEQ multiplex PCR, and TCRdb kept only the in-frame ones, dropping some. The sample has tens of thousands of clones; approximately 85% are singletons. Sequenced material: CD4+ or CD8+ T cells sorted from blood, taken in a trial of the OX40 agonist ivuxolimab. The receptors shown here come from an adult with an advanced solid tumor such as melanoma, head and neck, liver or kidney cancer. The CDR3 runs from the conserved cysteine through the conserved F or W.

TRBV6-5	15	TRBJ2-4	CASSYPAGGLNIQYF
TRBV9	15	TRBJ2-1	CASSASLGSYNEQFF
TRBV7-9	14	TRBJ1-4	CASSLEGSGEKLFF
TRBV7-8	16	TRBJ1-4	CASRVSTGATNEKLFF
TRBV7-3	14	TRBJ2-2	CASSPGGNTGELFF
TRBV7-2	15	TRBJ2-1	CASSLASGGVLEQFF
TRBV6-6	12	TRBJ2-5	CASSSEGETQYF
TRBV7-2	17	TRBJ2-5	CASSFMSPAGSSGTQYF
TRBV7-3	15	TRBJ1-3	CASSLQGPQGNTIYF
TRBV28	15	TRBJ2-5	CASSPTPTGPRTQYF
TRBV5-6	11	TRBJ1-3	CASTSGNTIYF
TRBV18	16	TRBJ1-2	CASSPRDRSSNYGYTF
TRBV2	13	TRBJ1-1	CASSSNRNTEAFF
TRBV7-2	12	TRBJ2-4	CASRNRENIQYF
TRBV7-6	19	TRBJ2-7	CASSPAELGTGFLLYEQYF
TRBV25-1	14	TRBJ2-1	CASAPPESYNEQFF
TRBV6-1	12	TRBJ2-7	CASSDRRDEQYF
TRBV6-6	15	TRBJ1-4	CASSYSAGFNEKLFF
TRBV6-6	16	.	CASSSFYRGQTYEQYF
TRBV27	14	TRBJ2-5	CASSSNRGQETQYF
TRBV19	16	TRBJ2-1	CASSMTSGGVDNEQFF
TRBV5-6	12	TRBJ1-1	CASSSPSTEAFF
TRBV28	15	TRBJ1-4	CASSSPGRADEKLFF
TRBV10-2	14	TRBJ1-1	CASKETGVNTEAFF
TRBV28	16	TRBJ2-7	CASSPPGQGISYEQYF
TRBV19	14	TRBJ2-3	CASRPGAPQDTQYF
TRBV5-1	15	TRBJ2-2	CASSFRDRRTGELFF
TRBV4-2	20	TRBJ2-7	CASSQERTSGGLLLSYEQYF
TRBV9	15	TRBJ1-4	CASSLAGGRLEKLFF
TRBV19	15	TRBJ1-1	CASRSLQGMNTEAFF
TRBV7-3	15	TRBJ2-1	CASSLQAGAGNEQFF
TRBV13	17	TRBJ2-3	CASSQTGRRGGTDTQYF
TRBV5-8	16	TRBJ1-5	CASGLGEGESNQPQHF
TRBV4-1	17	TRBJ1-3	CASSQGSLAGAGNTIYF
TRBV9	15	TRBJ1-2	CASSVGDGTGYGYTF
TRBV11-3	17	TRBJ2-5	CASSPASGASGVKTQYF
TRBV19	16	TRBJ2-7	CASIITGISVTYEQYF
TRBV7-2	13	TRBJ2-7	CASSLGVRREQYF
TRBV5-1	14	TRBJ2-1	CASSLTDRGDRQFF
TRBV11-2	15	TRBJ2-3	CASSLGFSSTDTQYF
TRBV29-1	16	TRBJ2-5	CSAKGLAGEYQETQYF
TRBV14	14	TRBJ2-7	CASSRFIAGYEQYF
TRBV7-3	14	TRBJ1-1	CASSPDRGPTEAFF